The clone carrying this TCR beta chain has only a few counts. No antigen is known for it. Through a sample-barcoded 5' primer and a J-beta primer mix, a second PCR was run for 7 to 11 cycles. A tag from a template-switch adaptor with 12 random nucleotides marked each cDNA molecule. TCRdb ran MiXCR on the 5' RACE reads and lists one entry per CDR3 protein. This sample has about 1.7 million distinct CDR3 sequences, with roughly 30% found just once. This sample stems from a study of blood T cells in healthy people across ages. Germline CDR1 reads MDHEN; CDR2 reads SYDVKM. The CDR3 spans 15 residues. V shed 5 bases and J 10 bases; nucleotides not matched to a gene: 8. Study outcomes and limitations: Since the PBMCs were unsorted, naive and antigen-experienced cells could not be conclusively compared. Estimates of total diversity, which came from one million sequenced T cells, were considered to be underestimates. In older individuals, TCR beta diversity per million T cells was lower, falling roughly linearly with age.

The source of this sequence is a woman aged 30 to 39 in good health. J is TRBJ1-4 and V is TRBV28; 12 bases map to TRBD1. Sample: blood. The CDR3 is CASSTSGTGGGKLFF. DNA of the CDR3: TGTGCCAGCAGTACATCCGGGACAGGGGGCGGAAAACTGTTTTTT.